The TCR beta chain under discussion was sequenced for a study of graft-versus-host responses after intestinal transplantation. Trimming removed 1 base at V and 1 base at J, with 12 bases between. The CDR3 contains 16 residues. Germline loops: CDR1 SGHDN, CDR2 FVKESK. Only in-frame clones appear in the TCRdb table, and some are missing; sequencing was by immunoSEQ multiplex PCR. This sample yields 45,000 to 55,000 clones, of which around 93% are seen a single time; over 4.5% belongs to the top ten. This TCR derives from a human patient who received an intestinal transplant, so some T cells may come from the graft donor. V and J are TRBV14 and TRBJ2-3, with D tentatively TRBD1 (7 bases). This material consisted of PBMCs, taken about 800 days after a first intestinal transplant, on the day of a second. The CDR3: CASSQVGGQRTDTQYF. CDR3 DNA sequence: TGTGCCAGCAGCCAAGTGGGGGGACAGCGCACAGATACGCAGTATTTT.